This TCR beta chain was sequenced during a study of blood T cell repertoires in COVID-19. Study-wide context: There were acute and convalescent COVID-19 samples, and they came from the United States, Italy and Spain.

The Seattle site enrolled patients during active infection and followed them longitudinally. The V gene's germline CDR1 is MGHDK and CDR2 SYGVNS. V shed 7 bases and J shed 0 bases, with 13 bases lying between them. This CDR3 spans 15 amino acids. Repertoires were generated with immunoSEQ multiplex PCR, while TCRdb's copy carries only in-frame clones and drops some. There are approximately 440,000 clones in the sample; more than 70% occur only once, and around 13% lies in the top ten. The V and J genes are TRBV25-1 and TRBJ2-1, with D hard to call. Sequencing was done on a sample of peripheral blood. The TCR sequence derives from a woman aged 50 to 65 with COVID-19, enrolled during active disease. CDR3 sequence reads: CASIGRLSSYNEQFF. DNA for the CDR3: TGTGCCAGCATTGGCAGGCTGAGCTCCTACAATGAGCAGTTCTTC.